This T cell receptor beta chain was identified in a study of OX40 agonist ivuxolimab in advanced cancers. Overall study: Therapy given before enrollment (anti-PD-1, anti-PD-L1 or anti-CTLA-4) was allowed, and under 45% had some.

Method: immunoSEQ multiplex PCR; TCRdb's copy keeps in-frame clones and lacks some. The sample includes about 90,000 clones, more than 70% seen only once; the top ten take around 0.21%. Here the sequenced sample was CD4+ or CD8+ T cells sorted from blood, taken in a trial of the OX40 agonist ivuxolimab. The source is an adult with an advanced solid tumor such as melanoma, head and neck, liver or kidney cancer.

The CDR3 sequence is CASSLEAGRNTEAFF. The CDR3 DNA sequence: TGTGCCAGCAGCTTAGAGGCGGGCAGGAACACTGAAGCTTTCTTT. V gene TRBV7-6 combines with J gene TRBJ1-1; D uncertain. In germline, CDR1 is SGHVS, CDR2 FNYEAQ. Trimming shortened V by 1 base and J by 1 base, and 10 bases separated the two germline ends. The CDR3 sequence is 15 residues long.